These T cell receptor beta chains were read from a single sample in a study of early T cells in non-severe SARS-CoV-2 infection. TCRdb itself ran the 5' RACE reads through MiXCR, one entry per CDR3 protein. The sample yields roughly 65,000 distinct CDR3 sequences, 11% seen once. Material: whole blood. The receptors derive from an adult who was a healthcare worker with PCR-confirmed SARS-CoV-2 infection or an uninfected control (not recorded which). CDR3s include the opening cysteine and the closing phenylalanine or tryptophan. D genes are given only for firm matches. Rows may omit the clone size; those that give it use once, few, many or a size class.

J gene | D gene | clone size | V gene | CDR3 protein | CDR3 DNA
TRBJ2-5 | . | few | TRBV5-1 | CASSLEFGVKETQYF | TGCGCCAGCAGCTTGGAATTCGGGGTAAAAGAGACCCAGTACTTC
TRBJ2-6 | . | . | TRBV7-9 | CASSLVVDGANVLTF | TGTGCCAGCAGCTTAGTAGTCGATGGGGCCAACGTCCTGACTTTC
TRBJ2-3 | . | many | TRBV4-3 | CASSRNPGDLTDTQYF | TGCGCCAGCAGCCGAAACCCGGGGGACTTGACGGATACGCAGTATTTT
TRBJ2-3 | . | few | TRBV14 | CASSQNLGLGDTQYF | TGTGCCAGCAGCCAGAACCTGGGGTTAGGAGATACGCAGTATTTT
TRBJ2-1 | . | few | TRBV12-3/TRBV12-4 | CASSSGREQFF | TGTGCCAGCAGTTCAGGGCGAGAGCAGTTCTTC
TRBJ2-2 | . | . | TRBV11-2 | CASSLDRWGGELFF | TGTGCCAGCAGCTTAGATAGATGGGGCGGGGAGCTGTTTTTT
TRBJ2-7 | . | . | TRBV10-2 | CASRPPSGTYEQYF | TGCGCCAGCAGACCCCCTAGTGGGACGTATGAGCAGTACTTC
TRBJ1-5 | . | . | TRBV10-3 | CAISVFGQNQPQHF | TGTGCCATCAGTGTATTCGGACAAAATCAGCCCCAGCATTTT
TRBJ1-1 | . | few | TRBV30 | CAWSRLYTEAFF | TGTGCCTGGTCGAGGTTGTACACTGAAGCTTTCTTT
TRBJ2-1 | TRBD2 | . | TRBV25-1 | CASSESPTSGEQFF | TGTGCCAGCAGTGAATCCCCAACTAGCGGGGAGCAGTTCTTC
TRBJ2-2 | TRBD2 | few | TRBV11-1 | CASSLESAGGQNTGELFF | TGTGCCAGCAGCTTAGAATCGGCGGGGGGCCAGAACACCGGGGAGCTGTTTTTT
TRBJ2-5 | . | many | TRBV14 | CASSQVSWETQYF | TGTGCCAGCAGCCAAGTATCTTGGGAGACCCAGTACTTC
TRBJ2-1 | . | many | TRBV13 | CASSLEGSYNEQFF | TGTGCCAGCAGCTTAGAAGGGAGCTACAATGAGCAGTTCTTC
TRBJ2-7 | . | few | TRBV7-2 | CASSLVWDGYEQYF | TGTGCCAGCAGCTTAGTCTGGGACGGGTACGAGCAGTACTTC
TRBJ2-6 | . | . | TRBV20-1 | CSARWHSGANVLTF | TGCAGTGCTAGATGGCACTCTGGGGCCAACGTCCTGACTTTC
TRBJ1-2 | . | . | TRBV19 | CASSIPGGPPEDYGYTF | TGTGCCAGTAGTATCCCCGGGGGGCCCCCTGAGGACTATGGCTACACCTTC
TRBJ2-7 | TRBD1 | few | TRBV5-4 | CASSLPGQGSNEQYF | TGTGCCAGCAGTCTTCCGGGACAGGGTAGCAACGAGCAGTACTTC
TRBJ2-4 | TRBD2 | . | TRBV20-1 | CSARGTTKNIQYF | TGCAGTGCTAGGGGGACTACCAAAAACATTCAGTACTTC
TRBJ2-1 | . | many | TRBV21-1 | CASMSSGQYNEQFF | TGTGCCAGCATGAGTAGCGGACAGTACAATGAGCAGTTCTTC
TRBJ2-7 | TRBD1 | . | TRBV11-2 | CASSLGTGGEQYF | TGTGCCAGCAGCTTAGGGACAGGGGGCGAGCAGTACTTC
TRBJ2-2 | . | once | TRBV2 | CASRGGPTGELFF | TGTGCCAGCAGGGGTGGGCCCACCGGGGAGCTGTTTTTT
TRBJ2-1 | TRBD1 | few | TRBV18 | CASSQDRVYNEQFF | TGTGCCAGCTCTCAGGACAGGGTATACAATGAGCAGTTCTTC
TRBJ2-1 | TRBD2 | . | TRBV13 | CASSLGPGRAGGEQFF | TGTGCCAGCAGCTTAGGCCCCGGGAGGGCCGGTGGTGAGCAGTTCTTC
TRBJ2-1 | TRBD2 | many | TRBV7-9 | CASSSPTSGRADEQFF | TGTGCCAGCAGCTCCCCGACTAGCGGGAGGGCAGATGAGCAGTTCTTC
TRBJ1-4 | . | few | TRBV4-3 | CASSQELDPGKKLFF | TGCGCCAGCAGCCAAGAGCTGGACCCTGGGAAAAAACTGTTTTTT
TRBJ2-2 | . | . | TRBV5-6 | CASSLLTLNTGELFF | TGTGCCAGCAGCTTACTTACGCTGAACACCGGGGAGCTGTTTTTT
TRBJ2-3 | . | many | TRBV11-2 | CASSRDVTTDTQYF | TGTGCCAGCAGCCGGGACGTTACAACAGATACGCAGTATTTT
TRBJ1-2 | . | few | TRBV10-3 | CAISESMTANYGYTF | TGTGCCATCAGTGAGTCGATGACAGCCAACTATGGCTACACCTTC
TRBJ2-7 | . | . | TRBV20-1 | CSAPRGDGEQYF | TGCAGTGCTCCGAGAGGGGATGGCGAGCAGTACTTC
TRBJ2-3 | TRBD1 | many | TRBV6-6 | CASSRTGGTDTQYF | TGTGCCAGCAGTCGGACAGGGGGGACGGATACGCAGTATTTT
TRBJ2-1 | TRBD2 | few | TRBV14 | CASSPGLAGENEQFF | TGTGCCAGCAGCCCGGGACTAGCGGGAGAGAATGAGCAGTTCTTC
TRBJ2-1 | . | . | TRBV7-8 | CASSKYNEQFF | TGTGCCAGCAGCAAATACAATGAGCAGTTCTTC
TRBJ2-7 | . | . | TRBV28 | CASIGARSDEQYF | TGTGCCAGCATCGGGGCCCGCTCCGACGAGCAGTACTTC
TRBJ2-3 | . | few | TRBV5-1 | CASSLDRGSFADTQYF | TGCGCCAGCAGCTTGGACCGCGGCAGTTTCGCGGATACGCAGTATTTT
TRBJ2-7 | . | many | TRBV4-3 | CASSQGLTYYEQYF | TGCGCCAGCAGCCAAGGATTAACTTATTACGAGCAGTACTTC
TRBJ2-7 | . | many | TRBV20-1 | CSGDETYEQYF | TGCAGTGGGGACGAAACCTACGAGCAGTACTTC
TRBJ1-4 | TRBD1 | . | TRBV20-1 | CSGTGVNLGEKLFF | TGCAGTGGGACAGGGGTAAACCTTGGCGAAAAACTGTTTTTT
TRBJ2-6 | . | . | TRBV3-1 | CASGDHSGANVLTF | TGTGCCAGCGGGGACCACTCTGGGGCCAACGTCCTGACTTTC
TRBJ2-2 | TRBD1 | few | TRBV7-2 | CASSPGTGYTGELFF | TGTGCCAGCAGCCCCGGGACAGGGTACACCGGGGAGCTGTTTTTT
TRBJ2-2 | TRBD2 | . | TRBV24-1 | CATSDQGLAYTGELFF | TGTGCCACCAGTGACCAGGGACTAGCGTACACCGGGGAGCTGTTTTTT
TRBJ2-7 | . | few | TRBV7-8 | CASSLEYEQYF | TGTGCCAGCAGCCTCGAGTACGAGCAGTACTTC
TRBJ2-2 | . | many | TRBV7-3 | CASSSYTGELFF | TGTGCCAGCAGCTCTTACACCGGGGAGCTGTTTTTT
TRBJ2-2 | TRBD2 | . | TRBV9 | CASSYIAGTGELFF | TGTGCCAGCAGTTACATAGCGGGCACCGGGGAGCTGTTTTTT
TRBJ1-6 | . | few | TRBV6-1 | CATSRGMGKSPLHF | TGTGCCACCAGTCGGGGGATGGGGAAATCACCCCTCCACTTT